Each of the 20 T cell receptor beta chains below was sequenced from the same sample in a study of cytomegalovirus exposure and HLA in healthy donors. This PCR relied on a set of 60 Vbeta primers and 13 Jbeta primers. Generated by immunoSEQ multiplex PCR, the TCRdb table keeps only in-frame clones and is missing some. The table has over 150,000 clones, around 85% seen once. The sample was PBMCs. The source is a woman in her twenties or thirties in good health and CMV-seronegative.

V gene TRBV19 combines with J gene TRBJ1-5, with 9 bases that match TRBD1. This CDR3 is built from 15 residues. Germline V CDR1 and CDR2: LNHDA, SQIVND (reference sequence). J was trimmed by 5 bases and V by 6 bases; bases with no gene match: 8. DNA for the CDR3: TGTGCCAGTAGCCCCCGAGACAGGGGGTATCAGCCCCAGCATTTT. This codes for CASSPRDRGYQPQHF.

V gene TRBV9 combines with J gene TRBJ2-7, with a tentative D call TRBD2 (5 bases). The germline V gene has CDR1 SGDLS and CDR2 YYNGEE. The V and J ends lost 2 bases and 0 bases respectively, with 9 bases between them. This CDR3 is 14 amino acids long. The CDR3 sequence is CASSVTGSSYEQYF. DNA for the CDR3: TGTGCCAGCAGCGTTACGGGGAGCTCCTACGAGCAGTACTTC.

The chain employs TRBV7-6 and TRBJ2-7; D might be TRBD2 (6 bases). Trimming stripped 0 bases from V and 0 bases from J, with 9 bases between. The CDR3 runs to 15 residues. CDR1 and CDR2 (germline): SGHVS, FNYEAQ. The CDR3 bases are TGTGCCAGCAGCTTAGCTGGGGGGAACTCCTACGAGCAGTACTTC. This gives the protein CASSLAGGNSYEQYF.

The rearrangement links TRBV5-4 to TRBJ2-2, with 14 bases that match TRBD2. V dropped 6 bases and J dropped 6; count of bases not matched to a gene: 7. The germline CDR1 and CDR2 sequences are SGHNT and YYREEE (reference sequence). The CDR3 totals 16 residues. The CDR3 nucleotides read TGTGCCAGCAATCCGGGACTAGCGGGAGATGCCGGGGAGCTGTTTTTT. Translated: CASNPGLAGDAGELFF.

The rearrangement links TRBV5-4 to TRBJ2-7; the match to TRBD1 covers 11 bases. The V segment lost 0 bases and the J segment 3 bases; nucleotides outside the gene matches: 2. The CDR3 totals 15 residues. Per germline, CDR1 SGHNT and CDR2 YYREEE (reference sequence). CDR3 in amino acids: CASSLAGQGVYEQYF. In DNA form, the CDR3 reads TGTGCCAGCAGCTTGGCGGGACAGGGGGTCTACGAGCAGTACTTC.

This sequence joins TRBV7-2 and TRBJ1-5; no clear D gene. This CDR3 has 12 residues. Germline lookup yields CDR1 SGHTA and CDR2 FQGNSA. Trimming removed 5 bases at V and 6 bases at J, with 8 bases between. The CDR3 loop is CASSPPRQPQHF. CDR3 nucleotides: TGTGCCAGCAGCCCCCCCCGTCAGCCCCAGCATTTT.

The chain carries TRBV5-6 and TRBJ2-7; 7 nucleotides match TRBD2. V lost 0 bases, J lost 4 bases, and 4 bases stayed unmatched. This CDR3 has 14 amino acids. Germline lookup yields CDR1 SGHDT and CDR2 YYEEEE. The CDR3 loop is CASSLVISGYEQYF. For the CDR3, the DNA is TGTGCCAGCAGCTTGGTGATTAGCGGGTACGAGCAGTACTTC. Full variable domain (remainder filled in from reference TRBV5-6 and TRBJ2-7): DAGVTQSPTHLIKTRGQQVTLRCSPKSGHDTVSWYQQALGQGPQFIFQYYEEEERQRGNFPDRFSGHQFPNYSSELNVNALLLGDSALYLCASSLVISGYEQYFGPGTRLTVT.

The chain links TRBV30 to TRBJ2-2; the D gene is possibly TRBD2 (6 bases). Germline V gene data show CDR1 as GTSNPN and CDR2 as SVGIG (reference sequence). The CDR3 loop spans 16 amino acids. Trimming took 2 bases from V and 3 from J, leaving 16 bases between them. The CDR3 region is CAWSTAGSWYTGELFF. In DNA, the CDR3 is TGTGCCTGGAGTACGGCCGGGAGTTGGTACACCGGGGAGCTGTTTTTT.

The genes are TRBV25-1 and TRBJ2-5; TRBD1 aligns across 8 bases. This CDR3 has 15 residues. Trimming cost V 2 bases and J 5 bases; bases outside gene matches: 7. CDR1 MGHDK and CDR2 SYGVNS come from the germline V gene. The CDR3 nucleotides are TGTGCCAGCAGTGAACGGGCAGGGGGCTGGGAGACCCAGTACTTC. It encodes CASSERAGGWETQYF.

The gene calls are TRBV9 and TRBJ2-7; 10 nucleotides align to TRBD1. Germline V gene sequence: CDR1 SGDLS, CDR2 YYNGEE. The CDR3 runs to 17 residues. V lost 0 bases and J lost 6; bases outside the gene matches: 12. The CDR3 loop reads CASSVDPGTGVIREQYF. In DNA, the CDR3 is TGTGCCAGCAGCGTAGACCCCGGGACAGGGGTGATACGCGAGCAGTACTTC.

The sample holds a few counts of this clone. The CDR3 loop is CASSYSRLAGDEQFF. CDR3 DNA sequence: TGTGCCAGCAGTTACTCCCGACTAGCGGGGGACGAGCAGTTCTTC. The rearrangement uses TRBV6-6 and TRBJ2-1, with 12 bases lining up with TRBD2. The length of the CDR3 is 15 residues. CDR1 and CDR2 (germline): MNHNY, SVGAGI (reference sequence). With V trimmed by 0 bases and J by 10 bases, 4 bases remained unmatched.

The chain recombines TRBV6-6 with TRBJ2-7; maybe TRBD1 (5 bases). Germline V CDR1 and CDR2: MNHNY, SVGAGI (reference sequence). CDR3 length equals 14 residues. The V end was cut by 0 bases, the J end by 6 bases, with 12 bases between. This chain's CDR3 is CASSYSRTGSEQYF. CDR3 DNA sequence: TGTGCCAGCAGTTACTCCCGTACAGGTTCCGAGCAGTACTTC.

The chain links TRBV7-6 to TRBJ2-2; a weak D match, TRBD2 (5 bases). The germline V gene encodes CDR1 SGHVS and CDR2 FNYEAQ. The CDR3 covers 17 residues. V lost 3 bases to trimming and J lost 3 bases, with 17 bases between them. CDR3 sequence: CASSLRSLRRDTGELFF. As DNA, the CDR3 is TGTGCCAGCAGCTTGAGGTCCTTACGGCGGGACACCGGGGAGCTGTTTTTT.

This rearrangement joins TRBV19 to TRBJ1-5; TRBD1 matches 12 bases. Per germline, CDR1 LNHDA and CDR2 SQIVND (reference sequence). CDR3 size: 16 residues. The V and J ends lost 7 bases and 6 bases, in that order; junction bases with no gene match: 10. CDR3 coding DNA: TGTGCCAGTACCCCGCGCCGGGACAGGGGGCGTCAGCCCCAGCATTTT. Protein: CASTPRRDRGRQPQHF. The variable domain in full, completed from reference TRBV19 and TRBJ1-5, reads DGGITQSPKYLFRKEGQNVTLSCEQNLNHDAMYWYRQDPGQGLRLIYYSQIVNDFQKGDIAEGYSVSREKKESFPLTVTSAQKNPTAFYLCASTPRRDRGRQPQHFGDGTRLSIL.

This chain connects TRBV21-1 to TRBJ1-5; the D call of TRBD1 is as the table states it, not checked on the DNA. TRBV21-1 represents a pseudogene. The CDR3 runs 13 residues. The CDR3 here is CASYTHSNQPQHF. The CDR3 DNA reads TGTGCCAGCTATACACATAGCAATCAGCCCCAGCATTTT.

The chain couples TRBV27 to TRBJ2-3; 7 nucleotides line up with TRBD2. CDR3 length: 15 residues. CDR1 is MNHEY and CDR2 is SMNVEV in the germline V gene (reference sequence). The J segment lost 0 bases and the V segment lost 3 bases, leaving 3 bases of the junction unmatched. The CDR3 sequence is CASSFASGSTDTQYF. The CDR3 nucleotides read TGTGCCAGCAGTTTTGCTAGCGGAAGCACAGATACGCAGTATTTT.

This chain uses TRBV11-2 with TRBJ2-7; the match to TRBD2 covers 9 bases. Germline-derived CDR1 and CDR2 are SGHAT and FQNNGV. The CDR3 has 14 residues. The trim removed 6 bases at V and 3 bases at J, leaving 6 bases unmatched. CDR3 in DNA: TGTGCCAGCAGTTCCGGACTAGCGCTCTACGAGCAGTACTTC. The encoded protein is CASSSGLALYEQYF.

CDR3 nucleotides: TGTGCCAGCAGCCAGGGAGGGGTGGGTTACAATGAGCAGTTCTTC. Its protein product is CASSQGGVGYNEQFF. The chain employs TRBV7-2 and TRBJ2-1, with 7 bases identical to TRBD2. Germline V gene lookup returns CDR1 SGHTA and CDR2 FQGNSA. The CDR3 totals 15 residues. V dropped 5 bases and J dropped 4; count of bases not matched to a gene: 8.

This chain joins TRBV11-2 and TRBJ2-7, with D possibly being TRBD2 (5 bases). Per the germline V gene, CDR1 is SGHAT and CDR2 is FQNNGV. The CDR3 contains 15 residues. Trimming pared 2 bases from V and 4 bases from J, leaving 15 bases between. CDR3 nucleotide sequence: TGTGCCAGCAGCTTAAATTCCATAGCGTGGTACGAGCAGTACTTC. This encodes CASSLNSIAWYEQYF.

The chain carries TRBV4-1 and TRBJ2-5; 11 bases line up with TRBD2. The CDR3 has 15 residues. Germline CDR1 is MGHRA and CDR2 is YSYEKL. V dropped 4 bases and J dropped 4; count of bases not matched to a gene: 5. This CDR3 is CASSRGLADRETQYF. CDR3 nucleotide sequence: TGCGCCAGCAGCCGGGGACTAGCGGACCGAGAGACCCAGTACTTC.